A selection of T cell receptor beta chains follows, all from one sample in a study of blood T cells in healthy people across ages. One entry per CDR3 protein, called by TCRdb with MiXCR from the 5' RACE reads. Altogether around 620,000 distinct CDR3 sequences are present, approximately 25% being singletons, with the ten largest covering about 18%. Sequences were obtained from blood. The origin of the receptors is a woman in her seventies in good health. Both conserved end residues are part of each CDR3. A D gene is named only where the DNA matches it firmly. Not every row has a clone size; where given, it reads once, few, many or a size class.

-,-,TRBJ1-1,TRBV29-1,TGCAGCGTTAGAATCAGGGGCGTGAACACTGAAGCTTTCTTT,CSVRIRGVNTEAFF
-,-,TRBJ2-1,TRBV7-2,TGTGCCAGCAGCCCACTGGCCGTCAGTGAGCAGTTCTTC,CASSPLAVSEQFF
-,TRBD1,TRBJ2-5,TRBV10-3,TGTGCCATCAGTCTCACAGGGGGCAGTAAGGAGACCCAGTACTTC,CAISLTGGSKETQYF
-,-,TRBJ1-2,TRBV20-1,TGCAGTGCTAGTTCGACCAGCGCCTTTGGGGGCTACACCTTC,CSASSTSAFGGYTF
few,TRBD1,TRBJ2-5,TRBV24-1,TGCGCCACCAGTGATGGACGAACAGGGGCGACCGGGGCCCAGTACTTC,CATSDGRTGATGAQYF
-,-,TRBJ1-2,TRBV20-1,TGCAGTGCCTCGGGGAGAACATATGGCTACACCTTC,CSASGRTYGYTF
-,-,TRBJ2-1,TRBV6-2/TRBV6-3,TGTGCCAGCAGTTATCGCCGGAGCTCCTACAATGAGCAGTTCTTC,CASSYRRSSYNEQFF
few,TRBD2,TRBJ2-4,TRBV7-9,TGTGCCAGCAGCTTCCGCCAGGGAGGGGAAAACATTCAGTACTTC,CASSFRQGGENIQYF
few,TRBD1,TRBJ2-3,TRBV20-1,TGCAGTGCTGGCGACAGGGTGGGCACAGATACGCAGTATTTT,CSAGDRVGTDTQYF
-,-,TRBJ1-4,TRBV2,TGTACCAGCAGTGAGGGGAGTGGTAATGAAAAACTGTTTTTT,CTSSEGSGNEKLFF
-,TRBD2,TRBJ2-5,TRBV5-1,TGCGCCAGCAGCGAGTCCGGGACTAACAACCAAGAGACCCAGTACTTC,CASSESGTNNQETQYF
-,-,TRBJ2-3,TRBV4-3,TGCGCCAGCAGCCAAGATATGACCACCAATATACATACGCAGTATTTT,CASSQDMTTNIHTQYF
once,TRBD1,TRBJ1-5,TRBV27,TGTGCCAGCAGTTCCCCGGGGACAGGGTTTCAGCCCCAGCATTTT,CASSSPGTGFQPQHF
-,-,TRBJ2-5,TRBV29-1,TGCAGCGTTGACAAGGAGACCCAGTACTTC,CSVDKETQYF
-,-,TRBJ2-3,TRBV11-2,TGTGCCAGCAGCTCTAGCGTGATTGGCGGATATACGCAGTATTTT,CASSSSVIGGYTQYF
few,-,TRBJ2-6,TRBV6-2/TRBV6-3,TGTGCCAGCAGTTACAATCCGGGGGCTACTGGGGCCAACGTCCTGACTTTC,CASSYNPGATGANVLTF
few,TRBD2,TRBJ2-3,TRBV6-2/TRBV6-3,TGTGCCGGCAATAGACTAGCGGGGACAGATACGCAGTATTTT,CAGNRLAGTDTQYF
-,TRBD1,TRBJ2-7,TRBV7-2,TGTGCCAGCAGCTTGTGGACAGGGATCTACGAGCAGTACTTC,CASSLWTGIYEQYF
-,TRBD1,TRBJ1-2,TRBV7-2,TGTGCCAGCAGCCAATCCACGGGACAGCAATACTATGGCTACACCTTC,CASSQSTGQQYYGYTF
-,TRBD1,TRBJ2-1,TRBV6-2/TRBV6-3,TGTGCCAGCAGCCCGGACAGGACCTACAATGAGCAGTTCTTC,CASSPDRTYNEQFF